The 8 T cell receptor beta chains in this list originate from one sample, sequenced in a study of T cell responses to AZD1222 COVID-19 vaccine. The method was immunoSEQ multiplex PCR; TCRdb's version includes in-frame clones alone and lacks a portion of them. The sample holds about 130,000 clones, roughly nine tenths seen once. The source was peripheral blood, collected on day 0 of AZD1222 vaccination. The receptors shown here come from an adult in good health.

The chain couples TRBV24-1 to TRBJ1-6; 8 nucleotides agree with TRBD1. The CDR3 consists of 16 residues. V lost 6 bases to trimming and J lost 5 bases; unmatched junction nucleotides: 8. The germline gives CDR1 KGHDR, CDR2 SFDVKD. DNA for the CDR3: TGTGCCACCAGTAAACCTGGGACAGGCAATAATTCACCCCTCCACTTT. The encoded protein is CATSKPGTGNNSPLHF.

The CDR3 loop is CASSPREDGYTF. CDR3 nucleotide sequence: TGTGCCAGCAGTCCCCGGGAGGATGGCTACACCTTC. This rearrangement joins TRBV6-2 or TRBV6-3 to TRBJ1-2; unclear D gene. The V end lost 5 bases, the J end lost 6 bases, and 10 bases lay between the germline ends. CDR1 is MNHEY and CDR2 is SVGEGT in the germline V gene. The CDR3 consists of 12 residues.

The gene calls are TRBV4-1 and TRBJ2-1; no reliable D call. Deletions cut 0 bases from V and 0 bases from J, with 12 bases between. The CDR3 spans 17 residues. The germline V gene encodes CDR1 MGHRA and CDR2 YSYEKL. CDR3 nucleotide sequence: TGCGCCAGCAGCCAAGACGGAACGGTGAGCTCCTACAATGAGCAGTTCTTC. Its protein is CASSQDGTVSSYNEQFF.

The rearrangement links TRBV6-2 or TRBV6-3 to TRBJ2-7; no firm D call. The V end lost 6 bases, the J end lost 0 bases, and 18 bases lay between the germline ends. The germline V gene has CDR1 MNHEY and CDR2 SVGEGT. This CDR3 comprises 16 residues. CDR3 amino acids: CASSRKGLGYSYEQYF. CDR3 nucleotides: TGTGCCAGCAGCCGTAAGGGTCTCGGCTACTCCTACGAGCAGTACTTC.

This chain joins TRBV24-1 and TRBJ2-1; D uncertain. The CDR3 is made up of 16 amino acids. The germline gives CDR1 KGHDR, CDR2 SFDVKD. The V gene lost 4 bases and the J gene lost 9 bases, with 21 bases spanning the gap. CDR3 nucleotide sequence: TGTGCCACCAGTGACCAAAACGTCTTCACGACGGTTGAGCAGTTCTTC. Its translation: CATSDQNVFTTVEQFF.

The rearrangement links TRBV24-1 to TRBJ2-3, with 10 bases fitting TRBD1. Trimming took 4 bases from V and 3 from J; bases not matched to a gene: 9. The CDR3 spans 17 residues. Germline V CDR1 and CDR2: KGHDR, SFDVKD. The CDR3 loop is CATSETGTGVLTDTQYF. CDR3 sequence (DNA): TGTGCCACCAGTGAAACCGGGACAGGGGTTTTGACAGATACGCAGTATTTT.

V is TRBV27 and J is TRBJ1-1; no firm D call. The CDR3 length is 13 residues. Germline V gives CDR1 MNHEY, CDR2 SMNVEV (reference sequence). In DNA form, the CDR3 reads TGTGCATCGTTTACTAATCCGAACACTGAAGCTTTCTTT. This translates into CASFTNPNTEAFF.

CDR3 in amino acids: CASSLGQGKNTEAFF. The CDR3 DNA reads as TGCGCCAGCAGCTTGGGACAGGGGAAGAACACTGAAGCTTTCTTT. The rearrangement uses TRBV5-1 and TRBJ1-1; 8 bases align to TRBD1. Germline trimming cut 0 bases from V and 1 base from J; bases unmatched to any gene: 2. Germline V gene sequence: CDR1 SGHRS, CDR2 YFSETQ. There are 15 residues in the CDR3.